These T cell receptor beta chains were read from a single sample in a study of OX40 agonist ivuxolimab in advanced cancers. Clones were read by immunoSEQ multiplex PCR, and TCRdb kept only the in-frame ones, dropping some. The table has about 18,000 clones, less than 90% seen once. The sequences come from CD4+ or CD8+ T cells sorted from blood, collected in a trial of the OX40 agonist ivuxolimab. These receptors originate from an adult with an advanced solid tumor such as melanoma, head and neck, liver or kidney cancer. CDR3s include the opening cysteine and the closing phenylalanine or tryptophan. D genes are given only for firm matches. Only some rows state a clone size, as once, few, many or a class for expanded clones.

NA	TRBJ2-1	TRBV19	NA	CASSMGGLYNEQFF	TGTGCCAGTAGTATGGGGGGCCTCTACAATGAGCAGTTCTTC
TRBD2	TRBJ2-2	TRBV5-1	NA	CASSLGLAGGEFTGELFF	TGCGCCAGCAGCTTGGGCCTAGCGGGGGGAGAGTTCACCGGGGAGCTGTTTTTT
TRBD1	TRBJ2-7	TRBV27	few	CASSPGTGASSYEQYF	TGTGCCAGCAGTCCCGGGACAGGGGCGAGCTCCTACGAGCAGTACTTC
NA	TRBJ2-1	TRBV5-3	NA	CARSRASNEQFF	TGTGCCAGAAGCCGAGCTAGCAATGAGCAGTTCTTC
NA	TRBJ1-6	TRBV5-6	NA	CASRSTGSHSPLHF	TGTGCCAGCAGATCTACAGGGTCGCATTCACCCCTCCACTTT
NA	TRBJ1-2	TRBV6-5	NA	CASSYSSGGPGYTF	TGTGCCAGCAGTTACTCGTCGGGGGGTCCTGGCTACACCTTC
TRBD2	TRBJ2-7	TRBV11-2	NA	CASSLGRTSGRAEQYF	TGTGCCAGCAGCTTAGGACGGACTAGCGGGAGGGCTGAGCAGTACTTC
TRBD1	TRBJ1-6	TRBV19	NA	CATQGQGDNSPLHF	TGTGCCACCCAAGGACAGGGGGATAATTCACCCCTCCACTTT
TRBD1	TRBJ2-7	TRBV5-6	NA	CASSGQGSHEQYF	TGTGCCAGCAGCGGACAGGGGAGCCACGAGCAGTACTTC
TRBD1	TRBJ1-3	TRBV6-5	NA	CASSQGQGPGNTIYF	TGTGCCAGCAGCCAGGGACAGGGACCTGGAAACACCATATATTTT
NA	TRBJ2-1	TRBV4-1	NA	CASSQEPGATYNEQFF	TGCGCCAGCAGCCAAGAGCCGGGCGCGACCTACAATGAGCAGTTCTTC
NA	TRBJ2-5	TRBV19	once	CASSRAPKETQYF	TGTGCCAGTAGCAGGGCGCCGAAAGAGACCCAGTACTTC
NA	TRBJ2-7	TRBV7-9	NA	CASSLEGAEEQYF	TGTGCCAGCAGCTTAGAAGGGGCAGAGGAGCAGTACTTC
TRBD2	TRBJ2-2	TRBV10-1	NA	CASSGPTGLAGDTGELFF	TGCGCCAGCAGTGGCCCGACGGGACTAGCGGGAGACACCGGGGAGCTGTTTTTT
TRBD2	TRBJ2-1	TRBV13	NA	CASSSRETSNNEQFF	TGTGCCAGCAGCTCCCGGGAGACTAGCAACAATGAGCAGTTCTTC
NA	TRBJ1-1	TRBV19	NA	CASSMGASEAFF	TGTGCCAGTAGTATGGGCGCGTCTGAAGCTTTCTTT
TRBD1	TRBJ2-7	TRBV19	NA	CATAPTGGTYEQYF	TGTGCCACCGCCCCGACAGGGGGAACCTACGAGCAGTACTTC
NA	TRBJ1-5	TRBV9	NA	CASSAQGSNQPQHF	TGTGCCAGCAGCGCCCAGGGCTCGAATCAGCCCCAGCATTTT
NA	TRBJ2-1	TRBV7-6	NA	CASSQNDIDNEQFF	TGTGCCAGCAGCCAAAATGACATAGACAATGAGCAGTTCTTC
NA	TRBJ2-7	TRBV27	NA	CASSFRRSAGFNEQYF	TGTGCCAGCAGTTTTCGGAGGTCTGCGGGATTCAACGAGCAGTACTTC
TRBD1	TRBJ2-1	TRBV28	NA	CASSHQDRGRTNYNEQFF	TGTGCCAGCAGCCACCAGGACAGGGGGCGAACTAACTACAATGAGCAGTTCTTC
NA	TRBJ1-6	TRBV21-1	NA	CANNRDRGIFESSPLHF	TGTGCCAACAACCGGGACAGGGGGATTTTCGAAAGTTCACCCCTCCACTTT
TRBD1	TRBJ2-7	TRBV4-1	NA	CASSQPGQGSSYEQYF	TGCGCCAGCAGCCAACCGGGACAGGGGAGCTCCTACGAGCAGTACTTC
NA	TRBJ2-7	TRBV30	NA	CAWSSGTLPYEQYF	TGTGCCTGGAGTTCAGGGACTCTACCCTACGAGCAGTACTTC
TRBD1	TRBJ1-2	TRBV4-1	NA	CASSHVRNRGPNYGYTF	TGCGCCAGCAGCCATGTGCGCAACAGGGGCCCTAACTATGGCTACACCTTC
NA	TRBJ2-1	TRBV2	NA	CASTDLPYNEQFF	TGTGCCAGCACGGACTTACCCTACAATGAGCAGTTCTTC
NA	TRBJ2-7	TRBV10-2	NA	CASSESDNFYEQYF	TGCGCCAGCAGTGAGTCGGACAACTTTTACGAGCAGTACTTC
TRBD2	TRBJ2-3	TRBV2	once	CASRTSGRPRTDTQYF	TGTGCCAGCAGGACTAGCGGGAGGCCACGCACAGATACGCAGTATTTT
NA	TRBJ2-7	TRBV4-3	NA	CASSQDRGYEQYF	TGCGCCAGCAGCCAAGATCGTGGTTACGAGCAGTACTTC
NA	TRBJ2-1	TRBV4-1	NA	CASSHRGGRQSINEQFF	TGCGCCAGCAGCCATCGCGGAGGTAGACAATCAATCAATGAGCAGTTCTTC
NA	TRBJ2-2	TRBV4-3	NA	CASSYRTDGTGELFF	TGCGCCAGCAGCTACAGGACAGACGGCACCGGGGAGCTGTTTTTT
NA	TRBJ2-3	TRBV4-1	NA	CASSQAERTTDTQYF	TGCGCCAGCAGCCAAGCGGAGCGGACCACAGATACGCAGTATTTT
TRBD2	TRBJ2-7	TRBV7-9	NA	CASSFGLAGGYEQYF	TGTGCCAGCAGCTTCGGACTAGCGGGAGGTTACGAGCAGTACTTC
NA	TRBJ2-5	TRBV25-1	once	CASSEDSQETQYF	TGTGCCAGCAGTGAGGACAGCCAAGAGACCCAGTACTTC
NA	TRBJ1-2	TRBV9	NA	CASRWGDGYTF	TGTGCCAGCAGGTGGGGGGATGGCTACACCTTC
TRBD2	TRBJ2-3	TRBV14	NA	CASSHRLAHFTDTQYF	TGTGCCAGCAGCCACAGACTAGCGCACTTCACAGATACGCAGTATTTT
NA	TRBJ1-4	TRBV4-1	few	CASSQVKGNDEKLFF	TGCGCCAGCAGCCAAGTTAAGGGGAACGATGAAAAACTGTTTTTT
NA	TRBJ1-2	TRBV27	once	CASSSLGERNYGYTF	TGTGCCAGCAGTTCCCTTGGGGAGCGTAACTATGGCTACACCTTC